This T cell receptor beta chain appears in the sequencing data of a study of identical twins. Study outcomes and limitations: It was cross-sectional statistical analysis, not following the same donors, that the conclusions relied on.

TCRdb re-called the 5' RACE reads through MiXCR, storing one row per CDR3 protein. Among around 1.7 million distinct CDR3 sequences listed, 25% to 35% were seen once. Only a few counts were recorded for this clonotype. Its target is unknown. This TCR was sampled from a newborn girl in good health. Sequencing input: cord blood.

CDR3 loop: CAISGRADEQYF. The CDR3 DNA is TGTGCCATCAGTGGGAGGGCGGACGAGCAGTACTTC. The chain joins TRBV10-3 to TRBJ2-7; possible D gene TRBD2, 6 bases. This CDR3 comprises 12 residues. The V and J ends lost 4 bases and 5 bases respectively, with 9 bases between them. Germline CDR1 reads ENHRY; CDR2 reads SYGVKD.